This TCR beta chain is from a study of blood T cell repertoires in COVID-19. In the study overall: From T cells, B-cell-depleted T cells, or PBMCs came the material, which was cDNA or gDNA.

The V gene's germline CDR1 is SGHVS and CDR2 FQNEAQ. The CDR3 loop spans 17 amino acids. V shed 1 base and J shed 4 bases, with 14 bases lying between them. Original handling: By means of reference gene primer amplification, nucleated cell counts were estimated. Sequencing used immunoSEQ multiplex PCR; TCRdb keeps in-frame clones, though not all of them. The V and J calls and clone size are taken from that table; D and trimming were inferred from the DNA. This repertoire shows some 60,000 clones, around nine tenths found once; its top ten account for more than 6.5%. Sequencing was performed on peripheral blood. This clonotype was obtained from a human donor with active COVID-19. The donor label of this sample is uncertain. The V gene is TRBV7-8, the J gene TRBJ2-6; a possible D gene is TRBD2 (6 bases). CDR3 coding DNA: TGTGCCAGCAGCTTAGGGCCCAGGGACTTCGGGGCCAACGTCCTGACTTTC. Translation: CASSLGPRDFGANVLTF.